A single T cell receptor beta chain is shown here with its context. What it binds is not known. The germline gene is not matched at one end of the junction; a read error may be the cause. This specimen belongs to a study of cytomegalovirus exposure and HLA in healthy donors. Study observations and caveats: Some segments of the V type, notably TRBV6-2 and TRBV6-3, were excluded as indistinguishable.

The CDR3 is made up of 14 amino acids. Germline values: CDR1 SGHTA, CDR2 FQGNSA. Both 60 Vbeta primers and 13 Jbeta primers went into the PCR. Only in-frame clones appear in the TCRdb table, and some are missing; sequencing was by immunoSEQ multiplex PCR. The repertoire holds over 150,000 clones, with around 65% as singletons. Source material: PBMCs. This receptor was taken from a woman in her forties in good health and CMV-seropositive. J is TRBJ1-5 and V is TRBV7-2; D gene uncertain. The CDR3 sequence: CASSQTGGNQPQNF. CDR3 in DNA: TGTGCCAGCAGCCAGACGGGTGGCAATCAGCCCCAGAATTTT.